This T cell receptor beta chain was retrieved from a study of blood T cells in healthy people across ages (dated by TCRdb to 2015 to 2017). With respect to the entire study: In model experiments, roughly one uniquely barcoded TCR beta cDNA molecule per two T cells was captured by template switching. The study measured age-related changes in TCR beta repertoire diversity using deep sequencing normalized with unique cDNA molecular identifiers. To avoid experimental bias, donors of different ages were spread randomly across the sequencing lanes. The donors were split into four age groups: young (average 16 years), middle-aged (39), aged (approximately 59) and long-lived (roughly 77). Two additional independent replicas of 1 million unique cDNA reads from the same blood draw were analyzed for two donors (one aged 18 to 30 and one aged 80 or older). Overall study results and their limits: Conclusive comparison of naive and antigen-experienced compartments was prevented by the profiling of bulk unsorted PBMCs. A strong correlation was found between observed TCR beta diversity and the percentage of naive T cells measured by flow cytometry. Compared with the aged group, the long-lived group had more naive CD4+ T cells, fewer expanded clones and increased TCR diversity, a pattern suggesting age selection. Because the CMV infection status of the donors was unknown, age-related changes in expanded clonotypes may potentially have been confounded. Estimates of total diversity based on one million sequenced T cells were considered lower bounds and underestimates. As age increased, observed TCR beta diversity per million T cells dropped in a roughly linear way, and a significant reduction was already evident by age about 40.

This clonotype was counted a single time. Its recognized antigen is unknown. Its ends do not fully match the called genes, so a read error is possible. The library relied on 5' RACE. Sequencing instrument: Illumina HiSeq 2500. A second PCR of roughly 6 to 12 cycles was run with a J-beta primer mix and a sample-barcoded 5' primer. Each TCR beta cDNA molecule received a unique molecular identifier from a template-switch 5' adaptor carrying 12 random nucleotides. At least 2.5 million CDR3-containing paired-end reads were obtained from each sample. First-strand cDNA synthesis was performed from all RNA using the Mint cDNA synthesis kit, with priming by a TRBC-specific oligonucleotide. All cDNA was treated with uracil-DNA glycosylase and then went through a first 18-cycle PCR with the universal primers M1SS and BC2_uni_R. Per the source publication's procedure: Each sample was normalized by randomly selecting 1 million high-quality reads, each carrying a distinct molecular identifier. Instead of being binned into consensus sequences, reads with shared molecular identifiers were discarded. MiTCR, set to a Q25 quality threshold and the strictest error-elimination algorithm, was used for CDR3 identification, clonotype clustering and error correction. A nonparametric unseen species model with Euler transformation was used to estimate lower-bound total TCR beta diversity. TCRdb redid the processing of the public reads, applying fastp at Q25 and MiXCR, and retained in-frame beta chains. Under each unique CDR3 protein, matching rows form one entry showing the most common genes and DNA. Clone size and V and J calls follow TCRdb, not the original study. The sample data list over 1,300,000 distinct CDR3 sequences, and almost 60% of these were observed just once. The top ten clones comprise over 5% of the sample.

The donors were 40 or so Caucasian individuals from Russia, aged 6 to 90 years, who were systemically healthy. Approximately 9.3 milliliters of peripheral blood were drawn from each donor into EDTA-treated Vacutainer tubes. Ficoll-Paque density-gradient centrifugation was used to isolate PBMCs, with at least 6 million obtained per sample. Trizol reagent was used to extract total RNA from the PBMCs, yielding at least 5 micrograms per sample. For every donor, an aliquot of PBMCs went through flow cytometry to measure the percentages of naive CD45RAhigh/CD27high T cells. The sequenced sample consisted of blood. The receptor's source is a man in his late teens or twenties in good health.

The DNA sequence reads TGTGCCAGCAGCGTAGGTCAGCTCGGGGATACACAGTATTTT. Protein translation: CASSVGQLGDTQYF. Recombination connected TRBV11-2 to TRBJ2-3, with TRBD2 perhaps the D gene, on 5 matching bases. The CDR3 numbers 14 residues from cysteine through phenylalanine. The retained sequence is limited to the CDR3, 42 bases, with the frame set at the first base. Reading the germline V gene gives CDR1 SGHAT and CDR2 FQNNGV. Full variable domain (CDR3 extended with the reference TRBV11-2 and TRBJ2-3 proteins): EAGVAQSPRYKIIEKRQSVAFWCNPISGHATLYWYQQILGQGPKLLIQFQNNGVVDDSQLPKDRFSAERLKGVDSTLKIQPAKLEDSAVYLCASSVGQLGDTQYFGPGTRLTVL.